The 27 T cell receptor beta chains in this list originate from one sample, sequenced in a study of patients and donors after allogeneic stem cell transplantation. TCRdb re-called the RT-PCR reads through MiXCR, storing one row per CDR3 protein. This sample carries 800,000 to 1,000,000 distinct CDR3 sequences, approximately 19% of them seen once, and the ten largest clones take roughly 6%. Sequencing input: blood, either unsorted or a sorted T cell fraction (not recorded which). The receptors were sampled from a human donor who was either an allogeneic HSCT recipient or a stem cell or donor lymphocyte infusion donor (not recorded which). It is not recorded whose cells these are; they may come from a transplant donor.

V gene TRBV7-2 combines with J gene TRBJ2-3; D is ambiguous. This CDR3 is built from 13 residues. V shed 5 bases and J shed 6 bases, with 12 bases lying between them. Germline V gene lookup returns CDR1 SGHTA and CDR2 FQGNSA. Here the CDR3 reads CASSPRQPDTQYF. In DNA, the CDR3 is TGTGCCAGCAGCCCAAGGCAGCCCGATACGCAGTATTTT.

J is TRBJ1-5 and V is TRBV15; weak D call: TRBD1 (5 bases). Between the trimmed V and J ends, which lost 0 bases and 7 bases, there was a span of 10 bases. CDR1 and CDR2 (germline): LNHNV, YYDKDF (reference sequence). This CDR3 has 14 residues. CDR3 DNA sequence: TGTGCCACCAGCAGAGACAGGGTAGGACAGCCCCAGCATTTT. Translating gives CATSRDRVGQPQHF.

There are a few counts of this clonotype. This chain uses TRBV2 with TRBJ2-3, with 9 bases that match TRBD2. This CDR3 spans 16 amino acids. The trim removed 7 bases at V and 5 bases at J, leaving 13 bases unmatched. Germline CDR1 SNHLY, CDR2 FYNNEI. The CDR3 here is CASKLGGGGALDTQYF. The DNA of the CDR3 is TGTGCCAGCAAACTAGGGGGCGGGGGGGCCCTAGATACGCAGTATTTT.

This clonotype was picked up a small number of times. The chain carries TRBV9 and TRBJ2-3; TRBD2 agrees at 12 bases. The CDR3 covers 16 residues. With V trimmed by 3 bases and J by 2 bases, 4 bases remained unmatched. Germline CDR1 and CDR2: SGDLS and YYNGEE. As DNA, the CDR3 is TGTGCCAGCAGCGGCACTAGCGGGGGGTCCACAGATACGCAGTATTTT. Encoded protein: CASSGTSGGSTDTQYF.

The chain recombines TRBV6-5 with TRBJ1-2; 9 nucleotides agree with TRBD1. The CDR3 is 14 residues long. Germline-derived CDR1 and CDR2 are MNHEY and SVGAGI. J lost 5 bases, V lost 4 bases, and 5 bases had no gene match. In nucleotides, the CDR3 is TGTGCCAGCAGTTTCGCCGGGACAGGGTATGGCTACACCTTC. It translates to CASSFAGTGYGYTF.

The J gene is TRBJ1-5, the V gene TRBV12-3 or TRBV12-4, with D unresolved. V was shortened by 6 bases and J by 0 bases, with 9 bases between the two germline ends. The CDR3 runs to 14 residues. CDR3 loop: CASRLGYSNQPQHF. The CDR3 DNA is TGTGCCAGCAGGTTGGGTTATAGCAATCAGCCCCAGCATTTT.

The V gene is TRBV21-1, the J gene TRBJ1-2. TRBV21-1 is a pseudogene locus. This CDR3 contains 13 residues. DNA of the CDR3: TGTGCCAGCAGCAAGGATCCTTGTGGTGGCTACACCTTC. Translating gives CASSKDPCGGYTF.

This clonotype was detected only a few times. The chain joins TRBV10-3 to TRBJ1-1; 10 bases line up with TRBD1. From germline, CDR1 is ENHRY and CDR2 SYGVKD. This CDR3 has 17 residues. After removal of 10 bases from V and 1 base from J, the junction contained 15 bases not matched to a gene. The CDR3 nucleotides read TGTGCCACCCCGCCGGGACAGGGGATGTGGGGGAACACTGAAGCTTTCTTT. Encoded protein: CATPPGQGMWGNTEAFF.

This clonotype came up a few times. The V and J genes are TRBV2 and TRBJ2-3, with a tentative D call TRBD1 (5 bases). In germline, CDR1 is SNHLY, CDR2 FYNNEI. V was cut by 4 bases and J by 8 bases, with 10 bases left in between. The CDR3 totals 12 residues. The DNA of the CDR3 is TGTGCCAGCAGTGTAGGGGCCCCTACGCAGTATTTT. Translation gives CASSVGAPTQYF.

The rearrangement uses TRBV10-3 and TRBJ2-1; 8 bases are shared with TRBD2. Germline V gives CDR1 ENHRY, CDR2 SYGVKD. Germline trimming cut 9 bases from V and 2 bases from J; bases unmatched to any gene: 9. The CDR3 has 15 residues. CDR3 sequence reads: CAILNSGGTYNEQFF. CDR3 DNA sequence: TGTGCCATACTAAACAGCGGGGGCACCTACAATGAGCAGTTCTTC.

This clonotype was seen a few times. The chain links TRBV5-1 to TRBJ2-2, with D unresolved. Per the germline V gene, CDR1 is SGHRS and CDR2 is YFSETQ. Trimming took off 4 bases at V and 2 bases at J, with 15 bases between the two ends. The CDR3 is 16 amino acids. The CDR3 DNA reads as TGCGCCAGCAGCGGACGGGCCTCAAGAAACACCGGGGAGCTGTTTTTT. Amino acid sequence: CASSGRASRNTGELFF. Filled out from reference TRBV5-1 and TRBJ2-2, the complete variable domain reads KAGVTQTPRYLIKTRGQQVTLSCSPISGHRSVSWYQQTPGQGLQFLFEYFSETQRNKGNFPGRFSGRQFSNSRSEMNVSTLELGDSALYLCASSGRASRNTGELFFGEGSRLTVL.

The V and J genes are TRBV7-9 and TRBJ2-1; 10 positions agree with TRBD2. CDR1 is SEHNR and CDR2 is FQNEAQ in the germline V gene (reference sequence). The CDR3 totals 15 residues. V lost 4 bases, J lost 7 bases, and 7 bases stayed unmatched. The CDR3 DNA reads TGTGCCAGCAGCTCCGCTAGCGGGAGAGCGAATGAGCAGTTCTTC. Protein product: CASSSASGRANEQFF. Variable domain in full (rest from reference TRBV7-9 and TRBJ2-1): DTGVSQNPRHKITKRGQNVTFRCDPISEHNRLYWYRQTLGQGPEFLTYFQNEAQLEKSRLLSDRFSAERPKGSFSTLEIQRTEQGDSAMYLCASSSASGRANEQFFGPGTRLTVL.

The chain uses TRBV27 and TRBJ2-7; 7 bases map to TRBD1. Germline assignment: CDR1 MNHEY and CDR2 SMNVEV (reference sequence). This CDR3 has 13 amino acids. The J segment lost 7 bases and the V segment lost 8 bases, leaving 11 bases of the junction unmatched. The CDR3 coding sequence is TGTGCCAGCGGGGTCCCAGGGGGACGAGAGCAGTACTTC. This codes for CASGVPGGREQYF.

The CDR3 nucleotides read TGTGCCAGCAGCCCCTCCGGGGTCTACGAGCAGTACTTC. Protein sequence: CASSPSGVYEQYF. The chain uses TRBV9 and TRBJ2-7; D might be TRBD2 (5 bases). V lost 4 bases to trimming and J lost 3 bases, with 11 bases between them. The length of the CDR3 is 13 residues. CDR1 and CDR2 (germline): SGDLS, YYNGEE.

This clonotype was picked up many times. This chain uses TRBV27 with TRBJ2-7, with TRBD2 matching 9 bases. After removal of 6 bases from V and 0 bases from J, the junction contained 6 bases not matched to a gene. Germline-derived CDR1 and CDR2 are MNHEY and SMNVEV (reference sequence). The CDR3 covers 15 residues. CDR3 protein: CASSWTSASSYEQYF. CDR3 coding DNA: TGTGCCAGCAGCTGGACTAGCGCGAGCTCCTACGAGCAGTACTTC.

The V and J genes are TRBV19 and TRBJ2-1, with TRBD2 as a possible D gene (6 bases). The CDR3 loop spans 16 amino acids. Germline V gene data show CDR1 as LNHDA and CDR2 as SQIVND (reference sequence). Trimming shortened V by 6 bases and J by 7 bases, and 22 bases separated the two germline ends. CDR3 region: CASSAPGLSIRNEQFF. The CDR3 DNA follows: TGTGCCAGTAGCGCCCCGGGACTTTCAATCAGGAATGAGCAGTTCTTC.

The chain employs TRBV11-2 and TRBJ2-5, with no clear D. The CDR3 length is 13 residues. V was pared by 4 bases and J by 2 bases, with 8 bases between. Germline CDR1 SGHAT, CDR2 FQNNGV. The CDR3 here is CASSSQRQETQYF. The CDR3 nucleotides read TGTGCCAGCAGCTCACAGAGGCAAGAGACCCAGTACTTC.

The CDR3 spells CASSLTGQRYNEQFF. The CDR3 DNA is TGTGCCAGCAGCTTGACAGGGCAGAGGTACAATGAGCAGTTCTTC. The chain recombines TRBV7-6 with TRBJ2-1, with TRBD1 matching 7 bases. CDR1 is SGHVS, CDR2 FNYEAQ, per germline. The CDR3 totals 15 residues. Losses at the gene ends were 3 bases for V and 4 bases for J; bases not matched to a gene: 6.

This clonotype was counted at least ten times. The chain links TRBV6-4 to TRBJ2-3; D perhaps matches TRBD2 (5 bases). Trimming took off 5 bases at V and 5 bases at J, with 11 bases between the two ends. This CDR3 is built from 13 residues. Germline CDR1 is MRHNA and CDR2 is SNTAGT. Here the CDR3 reads CASSQDRGDTQYF. The CDR3, as DNA: TGTGCCAGCAGTCAAGATCGGGGAGATACGCAGTATTTT.

This clonotype was detected a few times. J is TRBJ2-1 and V is TRBV27, with D perhaps TRBD2 (6 bases). CDR1 MNHEY and CDR2 SMNVEV come from the germline V gene (reference sequence). The CDR3 is made up of 18 amino acids. Trimming stripped 1 base from V and 0 bases from J, with 16 bases between. CDR3 sequence (DNA): TGTGCCAGCAGTTTATACAAACCCGGGACTGGCTCCTACAATGAGCAGTTCTTC. Protein product: CASSLYKPGTGSYNEQFF.

In this sample, this clonotype turned up a few times. CDR3 loop: CASRLGLALEQFF. CDR3 in DNA: TGTGCCAGCAGACTGGGACTAGCACTCGAGCAGTTCTTC. J is TRBJ2-1 and V is TRBV12-3 or TRBV12-4; TRBD2 matches at 9 bases. The V gene end was trimmed by 6 bases and the J gene end by 10 bases; junction bases not matched to a gene: 7. The CDR3 contains 13 residues.

The chain employs TRBV30 and TRBJ1-1; the D is unclear. This CDR3 is built from 13 residues. Germline CDR1 is GTSNPN and CDR2 is SVGIG (reference sequence). The V and J ends lost 1 base and 1 base respectively, with 7 bases between them. The CDR3 bases are TGTGCCTGGAGTGCATATGCGAACACTGAAGCTTTCTTT. Translation gives CAWSAYANTEAFF.

Only a few counts were recorded for this clonotype. The CDR3 DNA sequence: TGTGCCACCAACAGGGATAACACTGAAGCTTTCTTT. Its translation: CATNRDNTEAFF. The chain employs TRBV6-2 or TRBV6-3 and TRBJ1-1; possibly TRBD1 for D (6 bases). This CDR3 contains 12 residues. Germline CDR1 reads MNHEY; CDR2 reads SVGEGT. Trimming took 10 bases from V and 2 from J, leaving 11 bases between them.

V and J are TRBV9 and TRBJ2-5; D gene uncertain. Germline V CDR1 and CDR2: SGDLS, YYNGEE. The CDR3 runs to 13 residues. Trimming removed 0 bases at V and 5 bases at J, with 8 bases between. The CDR3 DNA is TGTGCCAGCAGCGTAGGCAGCAGGGAGACCCAGTACTTC. It specifies CASSVGSRETQYF. The whole variable domain, filled in from reference TRBV9 and TRBJ2-5, reads DSGVTQTPKHLITATGQRVTLRCSPRSGDLSVYWYQQSLDQGLQFLIQYYNGEERAKGNILERFSAQQFPDLHSELNLSSLELGDSALYFCASSVGSRETQYFGPGTRLLVL.

This clonotype was found a few times. The chain employs TRBV6-2 or TRBV6-3 and TRBJ2-2; 9 positions match TRBD2. Germline V lookup: CDR1 MNHEY, CDR2 SVGEGT. This CDR3 has 17 amino acids. J lost 5 bases, V lost 6 bases, and 13 bases had no gene match. CDR3 residues: CASSQGSGGSPTGELFF. The CDR3 region has the DNA TGTGCCAGCAGCCAAGGCAGCGGGGGGAGTCCGACCGGGGAGCTGTTTTTT.

This clonotype was observed a handful of times. This chain connects TRBV15 to TRBJ1-4; no reliable D call. Trimming removed 0 bases from V and 0 bases from J, with 8 bases in between. CDR1 and CDR2 (germline): LNHNV, YYDKDF (reference sequence). The CDR3 is made up of 16 amino acids. The chain's CDR3 is CATSRDPPATNEKLFF. CDR3 sequence (DNA): TGTGCCACCAGCAGAGATCCCCCAGCAACTAATGAAAAACTGTTTTTT.

The V gene is TRBV9, the J gene TRBJ1-2; TRBD1 might be the D (5 bases). V lost 4 bases, J lost 7 bases, and 20 bases lay in between. The CDR3 has 15 residues. CDR1 is SGDLS, CDR2 YYNGEE, per germline. The CDR3 nucleotides are TGTGCCAGCAGCACCCCCGAGGGGCGCCCGGGTGGCTACACCTTC. Translating gives CASSTPEGRPGGYTF.